A single sample gave rise to the 22 T cell receptor beta chains below, sequenced in a study of cytomegalovirus exposure and HLA in healthy donors. Some clones are missing from TCRdb's copy, which holds only in-frame ones; the method was immunoSEQ multiplex PCR. The sample consists of 120,000 to 150,000 clones, approximately 91% of them appearing once. The source material was PBMCs. These receptors were collected from a man aged 18 to 30 in good health and CMV-seronegative.

The J gene is TRBJ2-3, the V gene TRBV9, with 11 bases matching TRBD2. V lost 1 base, J lost 3 bases, and 7 bases stayed unmatched. Germline CDR1 SGDLS, CDR2 YYNGEE. This CDR3 region has 17 residues. CDR3 coding DNA: TGTGCCAGCAGCGTAAGTAGCGGGGGGGCCCCTACAGATACGCAGTATTTT. Translation gives CASSVSSGGAPTDTQYF.

This chain joins TRBV7-2 and TRBJ2-7; D might be TRBD1 (5 bases). With 1 base removed from V and 2 bases from J, the gap between germline ends came to 9 bases. CDR3 length equals 14 residues. Germline CDR1 SGHTA, CDR2 FQGNSA. DNA of the CDR3: TGTGCCAGCAGCTTAGTGGCACAGGCCTACGAGCAGTACGTC. Protein product: CASSLVAQAYEQYV.

V is TRBV30 and J is TRBJ2-3; TRBD2 might be the D (6 bases). This CDR3 is built from 16 residues. Germline CDR1 reads GTSNPN; CDR2 reads SVGIG (reference sequence). Trimming left V 2 bases short and J 2 bases short, with 17 bases between. The CDR3 protein is CAWSQLRGGNTDTQYF. The DNA for the CDR3 is TGTGCCTGGAGTCAACTACGGGGCGGGAACACAGATACGCAGTATTTT.

In this sample, this clone turned up once. This chain uses TRBV6-1 with TRBJ2-1, with TRBD1 matching 10 bases. Germline assignment: CDR1 MNHNS and CDR2 SASEGT. The CDR3 covers 15 residues. V trimming: 1 base; J trimming: 8 bases; junction bases outside the gene matches: 5. The CDR3 DNA reads TGTGCCAGCAGTGAAGGACAGGGGGCGGTCTATGAGCAGTTCTTC. It encodes CASSEGQGAVYEQFF.

The CDR3 loop reads CASSMGDRFRGTQYF. The DNA for the CDR3 is TGTGCCAGTAGTATGGGGGACAGGTTCCGTGGTACGCAGTATTTT. The chain uses TRBV19 and TRBJ2-3; 8 nucleotides match TRBD1. J gave up 8 bases and V 3 bases, and 10 bases lay outside the gene matches. Germline CDR1 reads LNHDA; CDR2 reads SQIVND (reference sequence). The CDR3 has 15 residues.

The chain joins TRBV11-2 to TRBJ2-1; TRBD2 matches 10 bases. The CDR3 runs 14 residues. With 8 bases clipped from V and 4 bases from J, the junction kept 5 bases outside the gene matches. CDR1 is SGHAT, CDR2 FQNNGV, per germline. The CDR3 reads CASEGLALYNEQFF. CDR3 coding DNA: TGTGCCAGCGAGGGACTAGCGCTATACAATGAGCAGTTCTTC.

This clone was detected once. The V call is TRBV7-8, the J call TRBJ2-7; the match to TRBD2 covers 10 bases. This CDR3 region has 16 residues. Germline lookup yields CDR1 SGHVS and CDR2 FQNEAQ. With V trimmed by 6 bases and J by 2 bases, 10 bases remained unmatched. The CDR3 nucleotides read TGTGCCAGCAGATCCGATAGCGGGGGGAAAACCTACGAGCAGTACTTC. It yields the protein CASRSDSGGKTYEQYF.

The chain combines TRBV11-3 with TRBJ2-3, with 11 nucleotides matching TRBD2. This CDR3 region has 17 residues. In germline, CDR1 is SGHNT, CDR2 YENEEA. V was clipped by 3 bases and J by 1 base; unmatched bases: 6. DNA of the CDR3: TGTGCCAGCAGCTTTGCAACTAGCGGGGGACGCACAGATACGCAGTATTTT. As protein: CASSFATSGGRTDTQYF.

The CDR3 spells CASSSSDTQYF. CDR3 DNA: TGTGCCAGCTCCTCTTCCGATACGCAGTATTTT. The chain employs TRBV7-3 and TRBJ2-3; no reliable D call. The germline V gene has CDR1 SGHTA and CDR2 FQGTGA. V lost 8 bases, J lost 6 bases, and 9 bases lay in between. This CDR3 has 11 amino acids.

The rearrangement uses TRBV5-1 and TRBJ2-1, with D unclear. Per the germline V gene, CDR1 is SGHRS and CDR2 is YFSETQ. Trimming stripped 0 bases from V and 3 bases from J, with 10 bases between. The length of the CDR3 is 15 residues. The CDR3 coding sequence is TGCGCCAGCAGCTTGGGCGGTAGCTACTACAATGAGCAGTTCTTC. Translating gives CASSLGGSYYNEQFF.

The CDR3 bases are TGTGCCAGCAGACTATTAGACAGGACGGAAGCTTTCTTT. Amino acid sequence: CASRLLDRTEAFF. The chain employs TRBV27 and TRBJ1-1; D perhaps matches TRBD1 (6 bases). Trimming removed 6 bases from V and 8 bases from J, with 16 bases in between. The CDR3 contains 13 residues. Germline V gene sequence: CDR1 MNHEY, CDR2 SMNVEV (reference sequence).

The V and J genes are TRBV19 and TRBJ1-1; no definite D call. V lost 0 bases and J 0 bases, leaving 11 bases between the germline ends. The CDR3 consists of 16 residues. In germline, CDR1 is LNHDA, CDR2 SQIVND (reference sequence). CDR3 protein: CASSIEVGWLNTEAFF. CDR3 in DNA: TGTGCCAGTAGTATAGAGGTCGGGTGGTTGAACACTGAAGCTTTCTTT.

The chain recombines TRBV19 with TRBJ2-5; TRBD2 matches at 10 bases. The CDR3 contains 17 residues. V dropped 4 bases and J dropped 2; count of bases not matched to a gene: 10. The germline V gene encodes CDR1 LNHDA and CDR2 SQIVND (reference sequence). CDR3 bases: TGTGCCAGTAGTAGGAACAGGACTAGCGGAAAACAAGAGACCCAGTACTTC. It codes for CASSRNRTSGKQETQYF.

V and J are TRBV6-5 and TRBJ1-3, with D unclear. Germline CDR1 MNHEY, CDR2 SVGAGI. The CDR3 contains 16 residues. V dropped 0 bases and J dropped 0 bases, with 9 bases sitting between them. The DNA for the CDR3 is TGTGCCAGCAGTTACTCGGGCACTAGCTCTGGAAACACCATATATTTT. Translated, it gives CASSYSGTSSGNTIYF.

The CDR3 loop reads CASSSDSFNYGYTF. DNA for the CDR3: TGTGCCAGCAGCAGCGACAGCTTTAACTATGGCTACACCTTC. The chain uses TRBV9 and TRBJ1-2; possible D gene TRBD1, 5 bases. This CDR3 spans 14 amino acids. V was clipped by 4 bases and J by 1 base, with 11 bases between them. The V gene's germline CDR1 is SGDLS and CDR2 YYNGEE.

The chain carries TRBV19 and TRBJ1-1, with 8 positions matching TRBD1. The V segment lost 5 bases and the J segment 1 base; nucleotides outside the gene matches: 3. CDR1 and CDR2 (germline): LNHDA, SQIVND (reference sequence). The CDR3 loop spans 14 amino acids. The CDR3, as DNA: TGTGCCAGTAGTGTGGGGACAGGGAACACTGAAGCTTTCTTT. It yields the protein CASSVGTGNTEAFF.

The chain couples TRBV5-1 to TRBJ2-3, with D perhaps matching TRBD2 (5 bases). This CDR3 is 15 amino acids long. The germline V gene has CDR1 SGHRS and CDR2 YFSETQ. V shed 0 bases and J shed 0 bases, with 8 bases lying between them. The CDR3 coding sequence is TGCGCCAGCAGCTTGGACGGGGTGAGCACAGATACGCAGTATTTT. Its protein is CASSLDGVSTDTQYF. Looking up the rest from reference TRBV5-1 and TRBJ2-3 gives the full variable domain: KAGVTQTPRYLIKTRGQQVTLSCSPISGHRSVSWYQQTPGQGLQFLFEYFSETQRNKGNFPGRFSGRQFSNSRSEMNVSTLELGDSALYLCASSLDGVSTDTQYFGPGTRLTVL.

The chain combines TRBV7-2 with TRBJ1-1; tentatively, D is TRBD1 (6 bases). CDR1 and CDR2 (germline): SGHTA, FQGNSA. CDR3 length equals 14 residues. Trimming took off 5 bases at V and 6 bases at J, with 16 bases between the two ends. CDR3 nucleotide sequence: TGTGCCAGCAGCCCCTGGGACACGGGCTCTGAAGCTTTCTTT. Translated, it gives CASSPWDTGSEAFF.

This chain connects TRBV5-4 to TRBJ2-7; 8 bases line up with TRBD2. The trim removed 1 base at V and 5 bases at J, leaving 14 bases unmatched. Germline CDR1 and CDR2: SGHNT and YYREEE (reference sequence). CDR3 length: 17 residues. The CDR3 DNA reads as TGTGCCAGCAGCTTGCGGGGCCTCAGCGGGGGCCTGAACGAGCAGTACTTC. This gives the protein CASSLRGLSGGLNEQYF.

The genes are TRBV4-3 and TRBJ1-1; D is possibly TRBD1 (5 bases). V dropped 0 bases and J dropped 0 bases, with 11 bases sitting between them. Germline CDR1 is LGHNA and CDR2 is YSLEER. The CDR3 has 16 amino acids. The CDR3 DNA follows: TGCGCCAGCAGCCAAGACCCCGCAGGGCTGAACACTGAAGCTTTCTTT. It specifies CASSQDPAGLNTEAFF.

The chain recombines TRBV6-5 with TRBJ2-5, with 8 bases aligning to TRBD1. Germline lookup yields CDR1 MNHEY and CDR2 SVGAGI. The CDR3 contains 14 residues. V lost 7 bases and J lost 8; bases outside the gene matches: 12. The CDR3 DNA follows: TGTGCCAGCATCGCCTTGGGGCAGGGGGCTACCCAGTACTTC. Translating gives CASIALGQGATQYF.

The V gene is TRBV11-3, the J gene TRBJ2-2; 9 bases are shared with TRBD1. Germline V gives CDR1 SGHNT, CDR2 YENEEA. This CDR3 is built from 15 residues. V lost 5 bases and J lost 0; bases outside the gene matches: 1. CDR3 bases: TGTGCCAGCAGCGGGACAGGGACGAACACCGGGGAGCTGTTTTTT. Translating gives CASSGTGTNTGELFF. The full variable domain, with the rest looked up from reference TRBV11-3 and TRBJ2-2, is EAGVVQSPRYKIIEKKQPVAFWCNPISGHNTLYWYLQNLGQGPELLIRYENEEAVDDSQLPKDRFSAERLKGVDSTLKIQPAELGDSAVYLCASSGTGTNTGELFFGEGSRLTVL.